The rows below give T cell receptor beta chains drawn from one sample of a study of control samples from healthy donors and cancer patients. TCRdb keeps only in-frame clones here, not all; method: immunoSEQ multiplex PCR. Among 200,000 or so clones, around 94% were seen once, and the ten largest hold 1.5%. The sample taken for sequencing was blood. Receptors were obtained from a man aged 45-65 years in good health. Each CDR3 is given with its conserved first and last residue. D genes are given only for firm matches. Expanded clones are given a class, and other clones once, few, many or no size at all.

V gene: TRBV11-2
clone size: once
J gene: TRBJ2-7
D gene: TRBD2
CDR3 DNA: TGTGCCAGCAGCTCAACGAAGCGGGGGAGCTACGAGCAGTACTTC
CDR3 protein: CASSSTKRGSYEQYF

V gene: TRBV19
clone size: NA
J gene: TRBJ2-3
D gene: NA
CDR3 DNA: TGTGCCAGTAGTATAGGTCCTGGGGGAGATACGCAGTATTTT
CDR3 protein: CASSIGPGGDTQYF

V gene: TRBV6-5
clone size: NA
J gene: TRBJ1-1
D gene: NA
CDR3 DNA: TGTGCCAGCAGTTACGGGGATCGCACTGAAGCTTTCTTT
CDR3 protein: CASSYGDRTEAFF

V gene: TRBV10-3
clone size: NA
J gene: TRBJ2-2
D gene: TRBD1
CDR3 DNA: TGTGCCATCAGGCAGGGGGCCTATTCGAACACCGGGGAGCTGTTTTTT
CDR3 protein: CAIRQGAYSNTGELFF

V gene: TRBV24-1
clone size: NA
J gene: TRBJ2-5
D gene: NA
CDR3 DNA: TGTGCCACCAGTGAACCGGGGGCCGGGGATCGCGAGACCCAGTACTTC
CDR3 protein: CATSEPGAGDRETQYF

V gene: TRBV24-1
clone size: few
J gene: TRBJ2-4
D gene: NA
CDR3 DNA: TGTGCCACCAGTTCGACTAGAAGATCCAAAAACATTCAGTACTTC
CDR3 protein: CATSSTRRSKNIQYF

V gene: TRBV18
clone size: NA
J gene: TRBJ1-5
D gene: NA
CDR3 DNA: TGTGCCAGCTCGTTAATTCAGGAGCAGCCCCAGCATTTT
CDR3 protein: CASSLIQEQPQHF

V gene: TRBV19
clone size: NA
J gene: TRBJ2-5
D gene: TRBD2
CDR3 DNA: TGTGCCAGTAAAGCCAGCGGGGGTGTAGAGACCCAGTACTTC
CDR3 protein: CASKASGGVETQYF

V gene: TRBV27
clone size: NA
J gene: TRBJ1-6
D gene: NA
CDR3 DNA: TGTGCCAGCGGTGACCCGGTGAGCTCCTATAATTCACCCCTCCACTTT
CDR3 protein: CASGDPVSSYNSPLHF

V gene: TRBV6-5
clone size: NA
J gene: TRBJ1-2
D gene: NA
CDR3 DNA: TGTGCCAGCAGGTCGGGGGGGGCTGGCTACACCTTC
CDR3 protein: CASRSGGAGYTF

V gene: TRBV5-6
clone size: NA
J gene: TRBJ1-2
D gene: NA
CDR3 DNA: TGTGCCAGCAGCTTCGGGCTCGAGGATGGCTACACCTTC
CDR3 protein: CASSFGLEDGYTF

V gene: TRBV5-1
clone size: NA
J gene: TRBJ2-7
D gene: NA
CDR3 DNA: TGCGCCAGCAGCTTGATGGGGACCTCCTACGAGCAGTACTTC
CDR3 protein: CASSLMGTSYEQYF

V gene: TRBV7-9
clone size: NA
J gene: TRBJ1-2
D gene: NA
CDR3 DNA: TGTGCCAGCAGCAACGGACTGGAGTATGGTGGCTACACCTTC
CDR3 protein: CASSNGLEYGGYTF

V gene: TRBV6-5
clone size: NA
J gene: TRBJ1-3
D gene: NA
CDR3 DNA: TGTGCCAGCAATTACCCCGGTGGAAACACCATATATTTT
CDR3 protein: CASNYPGGNTIYF

V gene: TRBV18
clone size: NA
J gene: TRBJ2-3
D gene: NA
CDR3 DNA: TGTGCCAGCTCACCCGACACAGATACGCAGTATTTT
CDR3 protein: CASSPDTDTQYF

V gene: TRBV5-1
clone size: NA
J gene: TRBJ1-6
D gene: TRBD1
CDR3 DNA: TGCGCCAGCAGCAGGGGACAGGGTAATTCACCCCTCCACTTT
CDR3 protein: CASSRGQGNSPLHF

V gene: TRBV18
clone size: NA
J gene: TRBJ1-5
D gene: NA
CDR3 DNA: TGTGCCAGTTCAATCGGGAATCAGCCCCAGCATTTT
CDR3 protein: CASSIGNQPQHF

V gene: TRBV7-8
clone size: NA
J gene: TRBJ1-1
D gene: NA
CDR3 DNA: TGTGCCAGCAGCTCCCCTCGGAGAGCGAGTATCTCGGGCGGCACTGAAGCTTTCTTT
CDR3 protein: CASSSPRRASISGGTEAFF